The source of this T cell receptor (beta chain) is a study of long-term antiretroviral therapy in people with HIV (dated by TCRdb to 2021 to 2024). About the full investigation: The earliest samples were collected roughly a decade before the 2015 WHO recommendation for immediate ART, at a time when ART was usually postponed until CD4 counts fell. A retrospective serial study tested whether changes in peripheral blood TRB repertoire composition and diversity were associated with ART initiation and durable HIV suppression. From 30 adults with confirmed HIV infection, the cohort provided fewer than 200 cryopreserved PBMC samples, gathered serially across a mean of about six years (range 1-12). About 35% of the 30 participants with HIV were female. Test extractions of a monoclonal T-cell line alongside about 30 polyclonal samples showed no cross-contamination during QIAcube processing. Beyond this particular receptor, the publication reports: Starting ART was linked to a significant rise in TRB diversity, yet even after long-term ART the diversity remained significantly lower than in transplant donor controls. Expanded TRB clones identified before ART initiation dominated the repertoire at all time points, although this dominance fluctuated and declined in many PLHIV after ART. Since PBMC availability was limited, sequencing covered only the TCR beta chain, with no alpha chain pairing. Because cell numbers in pre-ART samples were limited, unsorted PBMC were profiled instead of sorted CD4+ and CD8+ T cells. No data were available on ART adherence, viral resistance or therapy changes, limiting inferences about post-ART repertoire changes. The samples span the years 2004 to 2017, and the ART regimens used at that time may not be as effective as current regimens. Compared with controls, HIV repertoires had narrower CDR3 length ranges, and the network structure pointed to an antigen-experienced repertoire that shifted only slightly toward naive after ART.

Sequencing of the TRB variable region was done with the immunoSEQ hsTCRB v3.0 assay at survey level resolution. The target sequencing depth for TRB was roughly 35,000-55,000 T-cell genomes per sample. An Illumina MiSeq with a v3 150-cycle kit was used to sequence the pooled TRB libraries. The source study handled its data this way. Repertoire analysis was performed in R inside a reproducible Nextflow workflow that covered QC, data transformation and analysis. LymphoSeq2, an R package for exploring AIRR-Seq data, was used to implement custom analyses. After excluding a handful of samples that yielded fewer than 5000 total TRB sequences, approximately 180 HIV repertoires remained for analysis. Of the 188 retained HIV repertoires, about 60 were collected before and around 130 after ART initiation. Repertoires were downsampled to 5000 TRB nucleotide sequences, and summary statistics were averaged over 100 downsampling iterations. TRB sequences were retained for analysis only if CDR3 regions of at least seven amino acids were present. Diversity was measured with a Shannon entropy-derived clonality score and the Gini coefficient. In repertoire networks, the top 5000 CDR3 amino acid sequences were linked whenever an edit distance of one separated two sequences. For TRB CDR3 amino acid sequences, antigen specificity groups and MHC restriction were predicted with GLIPH2. Known CMV, EBV, HIV or tissue antigen associations were flagged by matching CDR3 amino acid sequences against VDJdb and McPAS-TCR. Pre-ART, post-ART and control groups were compared with Wilcoxon signed-rank tests and Holm-Bonferroni correction. The clones in this table, taken by TCRdb from immuneACCESS, are in-frame only. Not every clone is retained; where verified, under half of the shortfall comes from an unresolved V gene, and the cause of the rest is unknown. The D gene and trimming were derived from the DNA, and the V and J assignments and clone size from that table. This sample gives some 15,000 clones in total; about 87% of them show up just once. Together, the top ten hold 22% of the sample.

Participants were included only if at least one PBMC sample before ART initiation and at least two post-ART samples were available. Every participant with HIV received treatment in the United States of America. Before DNA extraction, cryopreserved samples of about 1-11 million PBMC were thawed and then washed. At the time of the earliest PBMC sample for each participant with HIV, ages ranged from about 20 to 55 years. Per participant, PBMC samples came from 1-4 timepoints prior to ART initiation and 2-8 timepoints following ART initiation, for a median of 7 samples. For every participant, serial HIV viral load, CD4+ T-cell count, ART history and demographic data were obtained. Using a Qiagen kit on a QIAcube, genomic DNA was extracted from unsorted PBMC, with samples processed in batches of 12. The germline V gene sets CDR1 to SGHRS and CDR2 to YFSETQ. Trimmed from V: 4 bases; trimmed from J: 2 bases; junction bases lacking a gene match: 4. The CDR3 contains 15 residues, cysteine and phenylalanine counted. Of all the DNA, just the CDR3 is kept, 45 bases in frame from base 1.

Worth noting for this clone: Its antigen target is currently unknown. It has no much larger one-base neighbor in the sample; base qualities were not kept.

The rearranged chain carries TRBV5-1 and TRBJ1-2, with TRBD1 matching 11 junction bases. The material sequenced was unsorted PBMCs, taken 2.1 years after starting antiretroviral therapy. The clonotype was recovered from a woman in her forties with HIV. The DNA is TGCGCCAGCAGCCCTGGACAGGGGGCAAACTATGGCTACACCTTC. It specifies CASSPGQGANYGYTF.